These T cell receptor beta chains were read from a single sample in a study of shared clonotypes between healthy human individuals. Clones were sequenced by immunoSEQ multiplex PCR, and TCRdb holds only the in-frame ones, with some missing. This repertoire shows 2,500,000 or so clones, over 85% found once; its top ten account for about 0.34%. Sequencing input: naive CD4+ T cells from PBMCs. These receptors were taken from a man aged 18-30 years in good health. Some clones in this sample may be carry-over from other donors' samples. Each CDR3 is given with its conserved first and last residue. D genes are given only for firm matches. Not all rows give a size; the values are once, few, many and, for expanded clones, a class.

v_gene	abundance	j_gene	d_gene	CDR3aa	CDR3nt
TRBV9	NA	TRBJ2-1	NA	CASSVGGTSYNEQFF	TGTGCCAGCAGCGTCGGTGGGACATCCTACAATGAGCAGTTCTTC
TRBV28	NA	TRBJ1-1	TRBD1	CASRESGTGVAEAFF	TGTGCCAGCAGAGAGTCCGGGACAGGGGTTGCTGAAGCTTTCTTT
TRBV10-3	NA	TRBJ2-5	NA	CAISESIGGETQYF	TGTGCCATCAGTGAGTCGATAGGTGGAGAGACCCAGTACTTC
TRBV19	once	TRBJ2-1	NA	CASSVTSFNVNEQFF	TGTGCCAGTAGTGTGACGAGCTTTAATGTCAATGAGCAGTTCTTC
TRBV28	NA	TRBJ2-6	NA	CAAGESGANVLTF	TGTGCCGCAGGGGAATCTGGGGCCAACGTCCTGACTTTC
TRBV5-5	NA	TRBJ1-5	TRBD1	CASSAGQGSNQPQHF	TGTGCCAGCAGCGCAGGACAGGGTAGCAATCAGCCCCAGCATTTT
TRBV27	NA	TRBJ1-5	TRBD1	CASSPRGNNQPQHF	TGTGCCAGCAGTCCCAGGGGGAACAATCAGCCCCAGCATTTT
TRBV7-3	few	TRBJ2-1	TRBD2	CASSETSGAYNEQFF	TGTGCCAGCAGCGAGACTAGCGGTGCCTACAATGAGCAGTTCTTC
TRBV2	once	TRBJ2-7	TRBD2	CASKRLAGAHEQYF	TGTGCCAGCAAAAGACTAGCGGGAGCCCACGAGCAGTACTTC
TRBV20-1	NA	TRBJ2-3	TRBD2	CSAGLDDTQYF	TGCAGTGCAGGACTAGATGATACGCAGTATTTT
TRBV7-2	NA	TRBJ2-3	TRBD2	CASSSRLAGGLGDTQYF	TGTGCCAGCAGCTCCCGACTAGCGGGAGGGCTAGGAGATACGCAGTATTTT
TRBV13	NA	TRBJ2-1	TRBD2	CASSLGGSGINNEQFF	TGTGCCAGCAGCTTAGGCGGTAGCGGGATAAACAATGAGCAGTTCTTC
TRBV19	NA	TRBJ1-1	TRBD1	CASSLGTGEGFF	TGTGCCAGTAGCCTCGGGACAGGGGAGGGTTTCTTT
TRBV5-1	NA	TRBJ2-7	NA	CASSLDKGTAKYF	TGCGCCAGCAGCTTGGATAAAGGAACAGCAAAGTACTTC
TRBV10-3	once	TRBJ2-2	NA	CAIRSGRSNTGELFF	TGTGCCATCCGTTCCGGGCGATCCAACACCGGGGAGCTGTTTTTT
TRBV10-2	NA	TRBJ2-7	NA	CASSPALYEQYF	TGCGCCAGCTCCCCGGCCCTCTACGAGCAGTACTTC
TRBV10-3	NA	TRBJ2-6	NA	CAISRGRTSGANVLTF	TGTGCCATCTCAAGGGGACGAACCTCTGGGGCCAACGTCCTGACTTTC
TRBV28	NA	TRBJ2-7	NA	CASSLLGEQYF	TGTGCCAGCAGTTTATTGGGTGAGCAGTACTTC
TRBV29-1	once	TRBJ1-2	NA	CSVGEDGYTF	TGCAGCGTTGGTGAGGATGGCTACACCTTC
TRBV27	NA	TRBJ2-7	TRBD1	CASSLWGQGVNEQYF	TGTGCCAGCAGTTTATGGGGACAGGGGGTTAACGAGCAGTACTTC
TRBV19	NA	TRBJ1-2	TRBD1	CASSSLPGQTNYGYTF	TGTGCCAGTAGTAGCCTACCGGGACAGACAAACTATGGCTACACCTTC
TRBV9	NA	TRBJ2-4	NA	CASSVGTGNIQYF	TGTGCCAGCAGCGTAGGAACGGGGAACATTCAGTACTTC
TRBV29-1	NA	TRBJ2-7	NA	CSAAPRTPVFEQYF	TGCAGCGCTGCCCCCAGGACCCCGGTATTCGAGCAGTACTTC